This record concerns one T cell receptor beta chain sequence. Its target is unknown. The investigators amplified TCR beta CDR3 regions from RNA transcripts. Initially, a first-round RT-PCR of the TCR CDR3 employed the HTBI primer set. TCRdb reprocessed the multiplex PCR reads via MiXCR and lists one record per CDR3 protein. This sample has around 490,000 distinct CDR3 sequences, with 15% to 20% found just once. V was pared by 6 bases and J by 4 bases, with 12 bases between. Germline lookup yields CDR1 ENHRY and CDR2 SYGVKD. CDR3 length equals 13 residues. This sample was taken from a study of T cells in Graves' hyperthyroidism and ophthalmopathy. Whole-study context: Peripheral blood was collected at initial diagnosis, before any treatment.

Broader study findings: Appearing also in blood were most of the thyroid clonotypes expanded above 0.001.

Those patients with uncontrolled infection, other autoimmune disease, pregnancy or lactation were excluded. PBMCs were sourced from 9 to 10 ml fresh peripheral blood. The TCR originated in a man aged 40-49 years with Graves' ophthalmopathy. The chain has TRBV10-3 and TRBJ2-5; TRBD2 might be the D (5 bases). The specimen was blood. This CDR3 reads CAISDRELETQYF. Here the CDR3 DNA reads TGTGCCATCAGCGACCGGGAACTAGAGACCCAGTACTTC.